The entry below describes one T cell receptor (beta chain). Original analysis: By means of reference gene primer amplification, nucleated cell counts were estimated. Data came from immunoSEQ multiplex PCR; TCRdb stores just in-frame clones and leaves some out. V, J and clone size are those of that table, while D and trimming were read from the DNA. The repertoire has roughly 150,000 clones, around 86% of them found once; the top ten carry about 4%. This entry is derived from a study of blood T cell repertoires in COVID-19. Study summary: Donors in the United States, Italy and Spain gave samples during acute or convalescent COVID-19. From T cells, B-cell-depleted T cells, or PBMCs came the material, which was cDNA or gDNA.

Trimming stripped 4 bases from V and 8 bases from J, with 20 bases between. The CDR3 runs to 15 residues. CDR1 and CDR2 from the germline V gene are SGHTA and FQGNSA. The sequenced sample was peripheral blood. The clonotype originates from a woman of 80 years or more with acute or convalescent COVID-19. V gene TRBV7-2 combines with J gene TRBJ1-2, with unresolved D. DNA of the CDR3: TGTGCCAGCAGCTCAATCGCCGGGAACCAAGGGGGCTACACCTTC. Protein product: CASSSIAGNQGGYTF.